A selection of T cell receptor beta chains follows, all from one sample in a study of shared clonotypes between healthy human individuals. Only in-frame clones appear in the TCRdb table, and some are missing; sequencing was by immunoSEQ multiplex PCR. The sample includes approximately 350,000 clones, about 96% seen only once; the top ten take about 0.32%. Input material: memory CD8+ T cells sorted from blood. The receptors here all came from a man in his thirties or forties in good health. The CDR3 runs from the conserved cysteine through the conserved F or W. The D gene is left open where the match is weak.

D gene,J gene,V gene,CDR3 DNA,CDR3 protein
.,TRBJ2-2,TRBV29-1,TGCAGCGTCCAACAGGGACAAACCGGGGAGCTGTTTTTT,CSVQQGQTGELFF
TRBD2,TRBJ2-1,TRBV9,TGTGCCAGCAGCGCAAGCGGGAGCGGTGGCAATGAGCAGTTCTTC,CASSASGSGGNEQFF
.,TRBJ2-1,TRBV10-1,TGCGCCAGCAGTGGTAGCGGTAGCTCCTACAATGAGCAGTTCTTC,CASSGSGSSYNEQFF
.,TRBJ2-5,TRBV5-1,TGCGCCAGCGGAAACCAGGGATTCCAAGAGACCCAGTACTTC,CASGNQGFQETQYF
TRBD1,TRBJ2-2,TRBV5-4,TGTGCCAGCAGCCATCCGGGACAGGCCACCGGGGAGCTGTTTTTT,CASSHPGQATGELFF
TRBD1,TRBJ2-5,TRBV5-1,TGCGCCAGCAGCTTGGGAGGGACAGGGGAAGAGACCCAGTACTTC,CASSLGGTGEETQYF
.,TRBJ2-7,TRBV9,TGTGCCAGCAGCGAACGATGGGACTCTGAGCAGTACTTC,CASSERWDSEQYF
TRBD2,TRBJ2-7,TRBV19,TGTGCCAGTAGCGAAAAGAGCGGGAGGGCCCGGAACGAGCAGTACTTC,CASSEKSGRARNEQYF
.,TRBJ2-5,TRBV5-8,TGTGCCAGCAGCTCCGGGCGCGGGGCAAAAGAGACCCAGTACTTC,CASSSGRGAKETQYF
.,TRBJ1-3,TRBV4-1,TGCGCCAGCAGCCAAGACTCTGGAAACACCATATATTTT,CASSQDSGNTIYF